This TCR beta chain was found in a study of cytomegalovirus exposure and HLA in healthy donors. The PCR used 60 Vbeta and 13 Jbeta primers. The assay was immunoSEQ multiplex PCR, and TCRdb's table has in-frame clones only and misses some. This sample's table has about 46,000 clones. The receptor was isolated from a woman in her thirties or forties in good health and CMV-seronegative. Sequences were obtained from PBMCs.

CDR3 bases: TGTGCCAGCAGCCAAGAGGGACTAGCGGACTACGAGCAGTACTTC. Protein: CASSQEGLADYEQYF. This chain connects TRBV14 to TRBJ2-7; TRBD2 matches 11 bases. Germline V CDR1 and CDR2: SGHDN, FVKESK. The CDR3 has 15 amino acids. V dropped 0 bases and J dropped 3; count of bases not matched to a gene: 1.